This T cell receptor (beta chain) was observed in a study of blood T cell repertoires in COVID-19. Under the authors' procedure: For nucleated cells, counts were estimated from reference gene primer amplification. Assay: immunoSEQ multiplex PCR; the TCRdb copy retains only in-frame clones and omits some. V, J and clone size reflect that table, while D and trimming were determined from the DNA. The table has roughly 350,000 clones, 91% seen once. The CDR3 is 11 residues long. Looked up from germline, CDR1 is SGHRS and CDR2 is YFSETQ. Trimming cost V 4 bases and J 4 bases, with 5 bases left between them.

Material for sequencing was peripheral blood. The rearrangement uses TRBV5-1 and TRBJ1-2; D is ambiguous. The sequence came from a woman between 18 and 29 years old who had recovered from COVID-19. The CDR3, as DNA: TGCGCCAGCAGCGGCGGCTATGGCTACACCTTC. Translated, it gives CASSGGYGYTF.